Given below is one TCR beta chain in context. The antigen this receptor binds is unknown. No quality values exist for individual bases; no much larger clone is one base distant. These data come from a study of blood T cell repertoires in COVID-19 (dated by TCRdb to between 2020 and 2021). With regard to the full study: Samples from collaborators originated in the United States, Italy and Spain and spanned both the acute and convalescent phases of COVID-19. The samples were drawn from the first 160 participants of the ongoing ImmuneRACE study and from 1,254 subjects provided by 6 global collaborators. Deeply sampled blood TCRbeta repertoires from subjects exposed to, actively infected with, or recovered from COVID-19 were included in the dataset. HLA class I and class II types, where available, came from metadata supplied by the sample provider rather than from assay-based typing. The material from the prospective study consisted of cDNA or gDNA derived from T cells, B-cell-depleted T cells, or PBMCs. A freely available public database, intended as a resource for researchers studying the immune response to SARS-CoV-2, is where the repertoires were released. A de-identified subject ID, COVID-19 status, age in years and sex were almost always included in the sample metadata. The paper's findings and limits, for the study overall: The quantity of clinical and demographic metadata differed by source and by participant and was supplied without curation.

TCRbeta CDR3 regions were amplified from genomic DNA by means of the immunoSEQ Assay, a bias-controlled multiplex PCR. As for how the authors treated the data: The number of nucleated cells in each sample was estimated from the amplification of reference gene primers within the assay. To quantify the absolute abundance of each unique TCRbeta CDR3 rearrangement, sequence reads were collapsed and filtered. For each sample, productive Simpson clonality was calculated by taking the square root of Simpson's diversity index across productive rearrangements. TCRdb's version of the immuneACCESS table is confined to in-frame rearrangements and falls short of the full clone set. An unresolved V gene accounts for under half of the shortfall where checked; the remainder is of unknown origin. The D gene and trimming were derived from the DNA, and the V and J assignments and clone size from that table. Here the sample has about 230,000 clones; about 82% occur a single time. The ten most abundant clones make up 4.5% to 6% of the sample.

Trimming accounts for 5 bases at V and 4 bases at J, while the number of junction bases matched to no gene is 13. Measured from the cysteine to the phenylalanine, the CDR3 is 17 residues long. The read is trimmed to its CDR3 DNA, 51 bases read in frame from base 1. The CDR1 and CDR2 encoded by the germline V gene (reference sequence) are LNHDA and SQIVND. At one collaborating source in Seattle, patients were enrolled during active infection and were followed longitudinally through the course of disease. Each collaborating institution followed its own protocols to collect whole blood in K2EDTA tubes. For TCRbeta analysis, collaborators shipped samples in one of three forms: frozen whole blood, isolated PBMCs, or DNA extracted from either of those sample types.

Sequencing was done on a sample of peripheral blood. The sequence came from a middle-aged man with COVID-19, enrolled during active disease. The chain uses TRBV19 and TRBJ2-5, with 10 junctional bases fitting TRBD2. DNA sequence: TGTGCCAGTAGTCCGATGCGGGGTCCTAGCGGGGGAGAGACCCAGTACTTC. This yields the protein CASSPMRGPSGGETQYF.